The next 31 T cell receptor beta chains were all read from a single sample in a study of Tregs in tolerant kidney transplant recipients. The data were produced by immunoSEQ multiplex PCR, yet TCRdb's version contains in-frame clones alone and is incomplete. This sample's table reports roughly 32,000 clones. Specimen: CD8+ T cells from blood, collected before the transplant. These receptors all come from a human donor who received a combined kidney and bone marrow transplant.

As regards this clone: The sequenced fragment ends 3 residues before the CDR3 boundary, so the rest is inferred from the germline J gene. This chain connects TRBV2 to TRBJ2-4; TRBD2 agrees at 8 bases. This CDR3 comprises 13 residues. Per the germline V gene, CDR1 is SNHLY and CDR2 is FYNNEI. Incomplete CDR3 DNA: TGTGCCAGCTATAGCGGGAAACAGGGTATT. It translates to CASYSGKQGI. The full CDR3 protein is CASYSGKQGIQYF.

CDR3 protein: CASSLAVNEQFF. Incomplete CDR3 DNA: TGTGCCAGCAGCTTGGCAGTCAATGAG. The gene calls are TRBV5-6 and TRBJ2-1; no firm D call. Sequencing ends 3 residues short of the CDR3 end; the germline J gene provides the rest. The CDR3 totals 12 residues. Germline CDR1 SGHDT, CDR2 YYEEEE. Trimming left V 0 bases short and J 6 bases short, with 4 bases between.

For this clone: Read data end 3 residues before the CDR3 end; the end is taken from the germline J gene. The chain has TRBV5-6 and TRBJ2-7, with 7 positions matching TRBD1. There are 14 residues in the CDR3. V lost 3 bases and J lost 2; bases outside the gene matches: 5. In germline, CDR1 is SGHDT, CDR2 YYEEEE. CDR3 bases read: TGTGCCAGCAGCTCCGGGACAGACGCCTACGAG. Protein product: CASSSGTDAYE. The whole CDR3 protein is CASSSGTDAYEQYF.

Comment on this clone: The CDR3 extends 3 residues past the end of the read, so its final part is completed from the germline J gene. J is TRBJ1-2 and V is TRBV13, with a weak D call TRBD1 (5 bases). Between the trimmed V and J ends, which lost 5 bases and 5 bases, there was a span of 15 bases. Germline-derived CDR1 and CDR2 are PRHDT and FYEKMQ (reference sequence). This CDR3 spans 14 amino acids. The DNA read from the CDR3 is TGTGCCAGCAGCGGCGGGGGAGAAGAGTATGGC. The encoded protein is CASSGGGEEYG. The entire CDR3 protein reads CASSGGGEEYGYTF.

A remark on this clone: The read ends 3 residues shy of where the CDR3 ends; the end is completed using the germline J gene. J is TRBJ2-1 and V is TRBV7-2; D remains unclear. The V gene's germline CDR1 is SGHTA and CDR2 FQGNSA. Trimming cost V 2 bases and J 8 bases, with 16 bases left between them. The CDR3 spans 15 residues. CDR3 region: CASSLLVRRSDEQFF. The covered CDR3 bases are TGTGCCAGCAGCTTACTGGTGCGGCGGAGCGATGAG.

Regarding this clone: The read terminates 3 residues before the CDR3 end, so the remaining end is supplied by the germline J gene. The genes are TRBV19 and TRBJ2-7; TRBD1 aligns across 8 bases. The V and J ends lost 9 bases and 2 bases, in that order; junction bases with no gene match: 3. The CDR3 has 12 residues. CDR1 and CDR2 from the germline V gene are LNHDA and SQIVND (reference sequence). The CDR3 DNA, read in part, is TGTGCCAGCGAGGACAGGGCCTACGAG. This sequence encodes CASEDRAYE. In full, the CDR3 reads CASEDRAYEQYF.

A word on this clone: The CDR3 goes on 3 residues after the read ends, and that part is filled in from the germline J gene. The genes are TRBV7-9 and TRBJ1-2, with D tentatively TRBD1 (5 bases). There are 11 residues in the CDR3. V lost 5 bases, J lost 6 bases, and 7 bases lay in between. Germline V gene lookup returns CDR1 SEHNR and CDR2 FQNEAQ (reference sequence). CDR3 sequence reads: CASSQGDGYTF. CDR3 DNA (partial): TGTGCCAGCAGCCAGGGTGATGGC.

Note on this clone: The read is 3 residues too short to cover the CDR3 end, so that end is filled in from the germline J gene. V usage is TRBV7-6 and J usage is TRBJ2-2; no reliable D call. CDR1 and CDR2 (germline): SGHVS, FNYEAQ. V lost 2 bases and J lost 4, with 8 bases in between. This CDR3 is built from 14 residues. The CDR3 sequence is CASSLWASTGELFF. Partial CDR3 DNA: TGTGCCAGCAGCTTATGGGCTTCCACCGGGGAG.

As concerns this clone: The read halts 3 residues ahead of the CDR3 end, with the missing end drawn from the germline J gene. The chain is built from TRBV18 and TRBJ2-7; 7 positions agree with TRBD2. CDR1 KGHSH and CDR2 LQKENI come from the germline V gene. Trimming cost V 2 bases and J 2 bases; bases outside gene matches: 3. The CDR3 has 14 residues. The CDR3 DNA, read in part, is TGTGCCAGCTCACCAGGCGGGAGAGCCTACGAG. This translates into CASSPGGRAYE. The full CDR3 protein is CASSPGGRAYEQYF.

On this clone itself: The read stops 3 residues short of the end of the CDR3; the missing end is completed from the germline J gene. The chain joins TRBV5-4 to TRBJ2-1; TRBD2 matches 9 bases. The length of the CDR3 is 16 residues. J lost 0 bases, V lost 5 bases, and 6 bases had no gene match. CDR1 is SGHNT, CDR2 YYREEE, per germline (reference sequence). CDR3 DNA (partial): TGTGCCAGCAGTCCCGCGGGGGGGAGCTCCTACAATGAG. The encoded protein is CASSPAGGSSYNE. The CDR3, in full, reads CASSPAGGSSYNEQFF.

As concerns this clone: The CDR3 end lies 3 residues beyond the end of the read and is filled in from the germline J gene. The rearrangement joins TRBV30 to TRBJ2-3, with 11 bases that match TRBD2. CDR3 length: 15 residues. Germline CDR1 is GTSNPN and CDR2 is SVGIG (reference sequence). Losses at the gene ends were 6 bases for V and 3 bases for J; bases not matched to a gene: 8. The sequenced part of the CDR3 DNA is TGTGCCTGTCATGTAGCGGGAGGGATAACAGATACG. Translated: CACHVAGGITDT. The entire CDR3 protein reads CACHVAGGITDTQYF.

As for this clone: The observed sequence ends 3 residues before the CDR3 terminus, with the missing tail filled in from the germline J gene. J is TRBJ2-3 and V is TRBV6-2 or TRBV6-3; 7 nucleotides line up with TRBD2. Germline V gives CDR1 MNHEY, CDR2 SVGEGT. V shed 2 bases, J shed 4 bases, and the junction held 0 bases outside the gene matches. The CDR3 has 13 residues. The CDR3 bases that were read are TGTGCCAGCAGTTACGCGGGAGCAGATACG. It translates to CASSYAGADT. The full CDR3 protein reads CASSYAGADTQYF.

As to this clone: The read terminates 3 residues ahead of where the CDR3 ends, so the germline J gene completes it. The chain links TRBV7-9 to TRBJ1-1; the D gene is possibly TRBD1 (6 bases). CDR1 SEHNR and CDR2 FQNEAQ come from the germline V gene (reference sequence). This CDR3 has 12 amino acids. V lost 11 bases and J lost 1, with 11 bases in between. Here the CDR3 reads CAPGAPNTEAFF. Partial CDR3 DNA: TGTGCCCCAGGGGCCCCGAACACTGAA. The whole variable domain, remainder taken from reference TRBV7-9 and TRBJ1-1, is DTGVSQNPRHKITKRGQNVTFRCDPISEHNRLYWYRQTLGQGPEFLTYFQNEAQLEKSRLLSDRFSAERPKGSFSTLEIQRTEQGDSAMYLCAPGAPNTEAFFGQGTRLTVV.

Comments on this clone: The CDR3 extends 3 residues past the end of the read, so its final part is completed from the germline J gene. This chain links TRBV29-1 with TRBJ2-3; 7 positions match TRBD1. This CDR3 has 14 residues. From germline, CDR1 is SQVTM and CDR2 ANQGSEA. With 6 bases clipped from V and 0 bases from J, the junction kept 6 bases outside the gene matches. CDR3 DNA, as far as it was read: TGCAGCGTCGTAACAGGGGATAGCACAGATACG. This sequence encodes CSVVTGDSTDT. The whole CDR3 region reads CSVVTGDSTDTQYF.

Concerning this clone: The read falls 3 residues short of the CDR3 end, and the missing part is taken from the germline J gene. The chain employs TRBV5-6 and TRBJ1-2, with D uncertain. Germline V gives CDR1 SGHDT, CDR2 YYEEEE. V lost 1 base, J lost 3 bases, and 10 bases lay in between. The CDR3 is 14 residues long. The CDR3 region is CASSLPGSHYGYTF. CDR3 DNA (partial): TGTGCCAGCAGCTTGCCAGGATCCCACTATGGC.

Worth noting for this clone: The missing CDR3 end, 3 residues past where the read stops, is filled in from the germline J gene. The chain recombines TRBV29-1 with TRBJ2-5; possibly TRBD2 for D (5 bases). The CDR3 totals 15 residues. V was trimmed by 5 bases and J by 7 bases, leaving 23 bases between them. Germline-derived CDR1 and CDR2 are SQVTM and ANQGSEA. Incomplete CDR3 DNA: TGCAGCGTTTACAGTACCATGACTAAGATAGGGACC. Its translation is CSVYSTMTKIGT. The complete CDR3 reads CSVYSTMTKIGTQYF.

With regard to this clone: The CDR3 end is not reached by the read, which stops 3 residues before it; the germline J gene fills it in. V usage is TRBV20-1 and J usage is TRBJ2-7, with 8 nucleotides matching TRBD1. The germline V gene has CDR1 DFQATT and CDR2 SNEGSKA (reference sequence). CDR3 length: 15 residues. V lost 5 bases and J lost 3; bases outside the gene matches: 12. The CDR3 protein is CSASLGTGSYYEQYF. Partial CDR3 DNA: TGCAGTGCTTCCCTAGGGACAGGTTCTTACTACGAG.

To note about this clone: The read gets to within 3 residues of the CDR3 end, and the germline J gene fills in the rest. V gene TRBV19 combines with J gene TRBJ1-2; the D is unclear. Germline V gene sequence: CDR1 LNHDA, CDR2 SQIVND (reference sequence). The CDR3 loop spans 11 amino acids. V gave up 7 bases and J gave up 0 bases, with 3 bases separating them. The covered CDR3 bases are TGTGCCAGTACGGCTAACTATGGC. Amino acid sequence: CASTANYG. Given in full, the CDR3 is CASTANYGYTF. The full variable domain, rest sourced from reference TRBV19 and TRBJ1-2, is DGGITQSPKYLFRKEGQNVTLSCEQNLNHDAMYWYRQDPGQGLRLIYYSQIVNDFQKGDIAEGYSVSREKKESFPLTVTSAQKNPTAFYLCASTANYGYTFGSGTRLTVV.

In the case of this clone: The CDR3 end lies 3 residues beyond the end of the read and is filled in from the germline J gene. The chain couples TRBV5-6 to TRBJ2-2; D is uncertain. Trimming left V 6 bases short and J 3 bases short, with 3 bases between. The CDR3 extends over 11 amino acids. The germline V gene encodes CDR1 SGHDT and CDR2 YYEEEE. CDR3 DNA (partial): TGTGCCAGCACTTACACCGGGGAG. Translation gives CASTYTGE. The CDR3 as a whole reads CASTYTGELFF.

Concerning this clone itself: The read gets to within 3 residues of the CDR3 end, and the germline J gene fills in the rest. The rearrangement uses TRBV19 and TRBJ2-2, with D possibly being TRBD1 (5 bases). The CDR3 is 16 amino acids. Trimming left V 3 bases short and J 5 bases short, with 16 bases between. Germline V CDR1 and CDR2: LNHDA, SQIVND (reference sequence). CDR3 sequence: CASSIFGPRGTGELFF. CDR3 DNA (partial): TGTGCCAGTAGTATTTTCGGGCCAAGGGGTACCGGGGAG.

To note about this clone: Read coverage stops 3 residues before the CDR3 terminus; the germline J gene supplies the remainder. The rearrangement uses TRBV19 and TRBJ2-3; 11 bases match TRBD2. Trimming at V came to 2 bases and at J to 2 bases, leaving 9 bases not matched to a gene. CDR3 length equals 18 residues. Germline assignment: CDR1 LNHDA and CDR2 SQIVND (reference sequence). The part of the CDR3 DNA that was read is TGTGCCAGTAGTATAACGAGACTAGCGGGAACATTCACAGATACG. It translates to CASSITRLAGTFTDT. The entire CDR3 protein reads CASSITRLAGTFTDTQYF. Drawing the rest from reference TRBV19 and TRBJ2-3, the complete variable domain is DGGITQSPKYLFRKEGQNVTLSCEQNLNHDAMYWYRQDPGQGLRLIYYSQIVNDFQKGDIAEGYSVSREKKESFPLTVTSAQKNPTAFYLCASSITRLAGTFTDTQYFGPGTRLTVL.

In regard to this clone: The CDR3 end is not reached by the read, which stops 3 residues before it; the germline J gene fills it in. The chain is built from TRBV20-1 and TRBJ1-1; D perhaps matches TRBD1 (6 bases). CDR1 and CDR2 (germline): DFQATT, SNEGSKA (reference sequence). The CDR3 totals 13 residues. The V end lost 5 bases, the J end lost 1 base, and 11 bases lay between the germline ends. The CDR3: CSAEDSENTEAFF. CDR3 DNA (partial): TGCAGTGCTGAGGACAGCGAGAACACTGAA.

Comment on this clone: The sequence runs out 3 residues before the end of the CDR3; the remainder is reconstructed from the germline J gene. The rearrangement joins TRBV5-1 to TRBJ2-3; perhaps TRBD2 as D (6 bases). This CDR3 is built from 15 residues. V lost 3 bases, J lost 3 bases, and 14 bases lay in between. Germline V gives CDR1 SGHRS, CDR2 YFSETQ. CDR3 DNA (partial): TGCGCCAGCAGCTCCGGCCCGGGGGAGACAGATACG. Protein sequence: CASSSGPGETDT. The entire CDR3 protein reads CASSSGPGETDTQYF.

Comment on this clone: With the read ending 3 residues before the CDR3 end, the germline J gene is used to fill in that end. The V and J genes are TRBV2 and TRBJ1-1; a weak D match, TRBD1 (6 bases). CDR3 length: 12 amino acids. Germline values: CDR1 SNHLY, CDR2 FYNNEI. V was cut by 8 bases and J by 4 bases, with 11 bases left in between. CDR3 sequence: CASPRGGTEAFF. The sequenced CDR3 bases are TGTGCCAGCCCAAGGGGGGGCACTGAA.

With regard to this clone: The read falls 3 residues short of the CDR3 end, and the missing part is taken from the germline J gene. The V and J genes are TRBV10-3 and TRBJ2-7; TRBD1 agrees at 7 bases. Trimming took 0 bases from V and 3 from J; bases not matched to a gene: 8. The CDR3 runs 16 residues. CDR1 is ENHRY and CDR2 is SYGVKD in the germline V gene. CDR3 bases read: TGTGCCATCAGTGAGTCGAGAGGGGGCAACAGCTACGAG. Its translation is CAISESRGGNSYE. The CDR3 in full is CAISESRGGNSYEQYF.

About this clone itself: The read falls 3 residues short of the CDR3 end, and the missing part is taken from the germline J gene. The chain links TRBV5-6 to TRBJ2-7; the D gene is possibly TRBD1 (5 bases). With 2 bases removed from V and 6 bases from J, the gap between germline ends came to 15 bases. Germline V gives CDR1 SGHDT, CDR2 YYEEEE. CDR3 length: 14 amino acids. This CDR3 is CASSLGPTGPEQYF. The sequenced part of the CDR3 DNA is TGTGCCAGCAGCTTAGGACCTACAGGACCCGAG. Filled out from reference TRBV5-6 and TRBJ2-7, the complete variable domain reads DAGVTQSPTHLIKTRGQQVTLRCSPKSGHDTVSWYQQALGQGPQFIFQYYEEEERQRGNFPDRFSGHQFPNYSSELNVNALLLGDSALYLCASSLGPTGPEQYFGPGTRLTVT.

Incomplete CDR3 DNA: TGTGCCAGCAGCGAGGGGATTCAGCCC. The encoded protein is CASSEGIQP. Given in full, the CDR3 is CASSEGIQPQHF. The chain has TRBV11-2 and TRBJ1-5; weak D call: TRBD1 (5 bases). The read terminates 3 residues ahead of where the CDR3 ends, so the germline J gene completes it. Trimming shortened V by 5 bases and J by 6 bases, and 8 bases separated the two germline ends. Germline V gene data show CDR1 as SGHAT and CDR2 as FQNNGV. The length of the CDR3 is 12 residues. The variable domain in full, completed from reference TRBV11-2 and TRBJ1-5, reads EAGVAQSPRYKIIEKRQSVAFWCNPISGHATLYWYQQILGQGPKLLIQFQNNGVVDDSQLPKDRFSAERLKGVDSTLKIQPAKLEDSAVYLCASSEGIQPQHFGDGTRLSIL.

As for this clone: The CDR3 goes on 3 residues after the read ends, and that part is filled in from the germline J gene. The chain links TRBV6-2 or TRBV6-3 to TRBJ2-3; 11 bases line up with TRBD2. With V trimmed by 8 bases and J by 2 bases, 6 bases remained unmatched. Per germline, CDR1 MNHEY and CDR2 SVGEGT. The CDR3 has 15 residues. The CDR3 sequence is CASRGLAGPTDTQYF. The CDR3 bases that were read are TGTGCCAGCCGAGGACTAGCGGGTCCCACAGATACG.

A remark on this clone: The read stops 3 residues short of the end of the CDR3; the missing end is completed from the germline J gene. V gene TRBV7-6 combines with J gene TRBJ2-3, with no clear D. Per the germline V gene, CDR1 is SGHVS and CDR2 is FNYEAQ. The ends were cut back, 3 bases at V and 0 bases at J, with 13 bases in the middle. This CDR3 comprises 16 residues. The CDR3 reads CASSFSGGYSTDTQYF. The sequenced part of the CDR3 DNA is TGTGCCAGCAGCTTTTCAGGTGGATACAGCACAGATACG.

On this clone itself: The read stops 3 residues short of the end of the CDR3; the missing end is completed from the germline J gene. The chain recombines TRBV11-2 with TRBJ2-3, with D perhaps matching TRBD1 (5 bases). Germline V CDR1 and CDR2: SGHAT, FQNNGV. Trimming stripped 2 bases from V and 4 bases from J, with 10 bases between. This CDR3 region has 14 residues. CDR3: CASSLLQVADTQYF. CDR3 DNA (partial): TGTGCCAGCAGCTTACTACAGGTCGCAGATACG.

Remarks on this clone: The CDR3 goes on 3 residues after the read ends, and that part is filled in from the germline J gene. This sequence joins TRBV2 and TRBJ2-7, with TRBD1 as a possible D gene (5 bases). Trimming shortened V by 7 bases and J by 0 bases, and 13 bases separated the two germline ends. The CDR3 loop spans 14 amino acids. Germline V gives CDR1 SNHLY, CDR2 FYNNEI. The CDR3 is CASTVTAISYEQYF. The DNA read from the CDR3 is TGTGCCAGCACAGTGACAGCTATCTCCTACGAG.